This T cell receptor (beta chain) emerged from a study of OX40 agonist ivuxolimab in advanced cancers. A note on the overall study: The costimulatory receptor OX40 (CD134) was targeted by ivuxolimab, a fully human IgG2 agonistic monoclonal antibody. Intravenous ivuxolimab was administered to patients every 2 weeks at six dose levels: 0.01, 0.1, 0.3, 1.5, 3 and 10 mg/kg. Of the 50 to 55 patients in dose escalation, some 20 had hepatocellular carcinoma, approximately 15 had melanoma, 9 had renal cell carcinoma and 9 had head and neck cancer. A male proportion of under 85% and a mean age of approximately 58 years, ranging from 23 to 79, were recorded for the dose-escalation cohort. Patients were allowed to have had prior anti-PD-1, anti-PD-L1 or anti-CTLA-4 therapy, and 40% of the dose-escalation patients had previously received checkpoint inhibitors. Partial responses were achieved by three dose-escalation patients, of whom one had hepatocellular carcinoma and two had cutaneous melanoma. Peripheral TCRbeta sequencing was intended to test whether TCR sequence diversity was altered and clonal T-cell expansion was caused by ivuxolimab. The paper reports the monotherapy dose-escalation portion (N ≈ 50 patients) of the phase I ivuxolimab trial.

The paper as a whole reports these results and caveats: The antigen specificity of the clonally expanded peripheral T cells was not determined. Clonal expansion of both CD4+ and CD8+ blood T cells was observed from baseline to week 6 at doses 0.1 to 3.0 mg/kg. In the 0.1-3.0 mg/kg groups, partial responders had among the lowest normalized peripheral clonal expansion, particularly in CD8+ T cells. After ivuxolimab, expanded clones were on average more numerous among CD8+ T cells than among CD4+ T cells. Low levels of normalized T-cell clonal expansion were also seen in some patients who did not respond.

Genomic DNA was isolated from the sorted cells so that the TCRbeta CDR3 region could be sequenced. The immunoSEQ Assay was used to sequence the TCRbeta CDR3 regions. TCRdb limited this immuneACCESS table to in-frame rearrangements with V and J called. A share of clones is missing; checked studies link under half to unresolved V genes, and the rest is unexplained. The table for this sample lists roughly 80,000 clones; around four fifths of them were counted only once. 0.76% of the sample lies in the top ten. Note on this clone: Its target antigen remains unknown. Per-base quality was not reported, and no clone a single base away is much larger than it.

Patients with autoimmune disease history or receiving systemic immunosuppression were excluded from the trial. Peripheral blood for TCR sequencing was collected from all dose cohorts at baseline, on cycle 4 day 1, and on cycle 7 day 1. Samples were obtained from an open-label, multicenter, first-in-human phase I dose-escalation trial of ivuxolimab. The trial enrolled adults with locally advanced or metastatic head and neck squamous cell, hepatocellular, melanoma or renal cell carcinoma. Before TCR sequencing, CD4+ T cells and CD8+ T cells from peripheral blood were sorted into separate populations. The clonotype comes from an adult with an advanced solid tumor such as melanoma, head and neck, liver or kidney cancer. This material consisted of CD4+ or CD8+ T cells sorted from blood, taken in a trial of the OX40 agonist ivuxolimab.

This receptor has the CDR3 CASSLGRGGNLEKLFF. The DNA reads as follows: TGTGCCAGCAGCTTAGGGAGGGGCGGGAATCTCGAAAAACTGTTTTTT. The chain was built from TRBV7-9 and TRBJ1-4; D gene: possibly TRBD1, on 5 matching bases. CDR1 SEHNR and CDR2 FQNEAQ were looked up in the germline V gene (reference sequence). V was cut back by 1 base and J by 8 bases, leaving a gap of 17 bases between them. Inclusive of the bounding cysteine and phenylalanine, the CDR3 is 16 residues long. Only CDR3 DNA remains: 48 bases, in frame from the first base.